Presented here are 3 T cell receptor beta chains from one specimen sequenced in a study of blood T cell repertoires in COVID-19. Repertoires were generated with immunoSEQ multiplex PCR, while TCRdb's copy carries only in-frame clones and drops some. The sample holds about 170,000 clones, approximately 89% seen once. The material sequenced was PBMCs or T cells enriched from blood (not recorded which). The receptors stem from a woman aged 18-30 years who had recovered from COVID-19.

The chain carries TRBV4-1 and TRBJ1-5; D remains unclear. Per the germline V gene, CDR1 is MGHRA and CDR2 is YSYEKL. Trimming took 1 base from V and 10 from J, leaving 11 bases between them. CDR3 length equals 13 residues. This CDR3 is CASSQGLYDPQHF. Here the CDR3 DNA reads TGCGCCAGCAGCCAAGGGCTGTACGATCCCCAGCATTTT.

The chain carries TRBV19 and TRBJ2-1; TRBD2 aligns across 8 bases. Germline CDR1 reads LNHDA; CDR2 reads SQIVND (reference sequence). J was trimmed by 7 bases and V by 8 bases; bases with no gene match: 7. This CDR3 has 13 residues. The CDR3 DNA reads TGTGCCAGTGGACTAGCTTTATCGAATGAGCAGTTCTTC. Protein product: CASGLALSNEQFF.

V usage is TRBV3-1 (or the pseudogene TRBV3-2) and J usage is TRBJ2-3, with TRBD2 matching over 7 bases. CDR3 size: 14 residues. J lost 2 bases, V lost 3 bases, and 2 bases had no gene match. Germline values: CDR1 LGHDT, CDR2 YNNKEL (reference sequence). CDR3 in amino acids: CASSQTSPTDTQYF. DNA of the CDR3: TGTGCCAGCAGCCAGACTAGCCCCACAGATACGCAGTATTTT.